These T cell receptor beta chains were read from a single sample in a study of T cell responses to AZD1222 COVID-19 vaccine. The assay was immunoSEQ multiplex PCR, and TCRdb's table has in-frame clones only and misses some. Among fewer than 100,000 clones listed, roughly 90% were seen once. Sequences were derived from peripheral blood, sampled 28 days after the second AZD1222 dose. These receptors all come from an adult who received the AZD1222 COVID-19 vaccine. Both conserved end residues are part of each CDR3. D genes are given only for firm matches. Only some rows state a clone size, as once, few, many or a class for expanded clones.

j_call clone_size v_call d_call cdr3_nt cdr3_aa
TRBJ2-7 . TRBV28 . TGTGCCAGCAGTTCCCCCGGGTCTGCCTACGAGCAGTACTTC CASSSPGSAYEQYF
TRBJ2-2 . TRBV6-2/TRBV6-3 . TGTGCCAGCATCCCGCGAGGCGGGAACACCGGGGAGCTGTTTTTT CASIPRGGNTGELFF
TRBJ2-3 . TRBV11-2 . TGTGCCAGCAGCTTGTATGGGGTAGACACAGATACGCAGTATTTT CASSLYGVDTDTQYF
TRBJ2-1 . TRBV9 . TGTGCCAGCAGCGTGACGACTAGTAGTGAGCAGTTCTTC CASSVTTSSEQFF
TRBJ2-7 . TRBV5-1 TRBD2 TGCGCCAGCAGCTCGGGACTAGCGGGACCATACGAGCAGTACTTC CASSSGLAGPYEQYF
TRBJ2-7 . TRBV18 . TGTGCCAGCTCGCTAGCGCCGCCCTACGAGCAGTACTTC CASSLAPPYEQYF
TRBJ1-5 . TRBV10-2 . TGCGCCAGCTGGTTGGCTTTGGTGCGTTTTCCTGATGGCAATCAGCCCCAGCATTTT CASWLALVRFPDGNQPQHF
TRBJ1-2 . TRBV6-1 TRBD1 TGTGCCAGCAGTGAAGGGCCTAAGACAGGGGAGGCCTATGGCTACACCTTC CASSEGPKTGEAYGYTF
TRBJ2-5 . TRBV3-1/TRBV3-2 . TGTGCCAGCAGCCAAGGTCGGGAAGAGACCCAGTACTTC CASSQGREETQYF
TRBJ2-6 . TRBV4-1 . TGCGCCAGCAGCCAAGCCAGGTCTATGGCAGTGGTTACCAACGTCCTGACTTTC CASSQARSMAVVTNVLTF
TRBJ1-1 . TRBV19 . TGTGCCAGTAGTCCCTGGGGGGGAACCTCATTAAAAGCTTTCTTT CASSPWGGTSLKAFF
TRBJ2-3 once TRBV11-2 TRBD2 TGTGCCAGCAGCTTTAAACGGACTAGCGGGCGCACAGATACGCAGTATTTT CASSFKRTSGRTDTQYF
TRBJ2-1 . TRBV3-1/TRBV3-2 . TGTGCCAGCAGCCCTGACCGGGGACACTCCTACAATGAGCAGTTCTTC CASSPDRGHSYNEQFF
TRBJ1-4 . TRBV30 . TGTGCCTGGAGCCGCCGGGACATTAGTAATGAAAAACTGTTTTTT CAWSRRDISNEKLFF
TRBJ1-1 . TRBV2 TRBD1 TGTGCCAGCAGTGAAACAGGGGGCCCGAACACTGAAGCTTTCTTT CASSETGGPNTEAFF
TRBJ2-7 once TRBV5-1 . TGCGCCAGCAGCTTGGATGGCGACTCCTACGAGCAGTACTTC CASSLDGDSYEQYF
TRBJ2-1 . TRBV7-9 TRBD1 TGTGCCAGCAGCTTACCCCTAGGGGGCCGAAGGTCCTACAATGAGCAGTTCTTC CASSLPLGGRRSYNEQFF
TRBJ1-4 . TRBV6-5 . TGTGCCAGCAGTCTAACAGGGAGTTCGGGTGAAAAACTGTTTTTT CASSLTGSSGEKLFF
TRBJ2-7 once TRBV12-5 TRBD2 TGTGCTAGTGGTTTGTGGGCGGGAGCGATTGGCGAGCAGTACTTC CASGLWAGAIGEQYF
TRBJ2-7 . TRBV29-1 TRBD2 TGCAGCGTTGCCTTAGGACTAGCGGCCTCCTACGAGCAGTACTTC CSVALGLAASYEQYF
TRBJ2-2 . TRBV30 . TGTGCCTGGAGTGTAATAGGTGCCGGGGAGCTGTTTTTT CAWSVIGAGELFF
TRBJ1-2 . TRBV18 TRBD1 TGTGCCAGCTCGCTGGGACAGGGTGGCGATTGGAATGGCTACACCTTC CASSLGQGGDWNGYTF
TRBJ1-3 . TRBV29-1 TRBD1 TGCAGCGGGGACAGCGGAAACACCATATATTTT CSGDSGNTIYF
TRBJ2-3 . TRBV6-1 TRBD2 TGTGCCAGCAGTGAACTAGCGGGAGGCCTTCACTCCAGCACAGATACGCAGTATTTT CASSELAGGLHSSTDTQYF
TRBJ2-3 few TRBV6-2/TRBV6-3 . TGTGCCAGCAGTTACAGTAGGATCCGGGGCGTTGATACGCAGTATTTT CASSYSRIRGVDTQYF
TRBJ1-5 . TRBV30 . TGTGCCTGGAGTGTATTGGGGGCTTCCCCCAAGCCCCAGCATTTT CAWSVLGASPKPQHF
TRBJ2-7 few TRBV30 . TGTGCCTGGAGTATTAGCTCCTACGAGCAGTACTTC CAWSISSYEQYF
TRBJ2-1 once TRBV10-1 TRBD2 TGCGCCAGCAGTGTCCGGCGGGGGGAGCAGTTCTTC CASSVRRGEQFF
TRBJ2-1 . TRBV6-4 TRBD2 TGTGCCAGCACGTCACTAGCGGGGGGCAATGAGCAGTTCTTC CASTSLAGGNEQFF
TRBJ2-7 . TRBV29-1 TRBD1 TGCAGCGTAGGGACAGGGGATGGCGAGCAGTACTTC CSVGTGDGEQYF
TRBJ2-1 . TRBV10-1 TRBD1 TGCGCCAGCAGTGACTCAGGACAGGCGAGGGGCTACAATGAGCAGTTCTTC CASSDSGQARGYNEQFF
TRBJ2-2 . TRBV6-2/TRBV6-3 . TGTGCCAGCAGTTACTCGACTAGCACCGGGGAGCTGTTTTTT CASSYSTSTGELFF
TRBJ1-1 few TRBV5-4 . TGTGCCAGCAGCCGGACAGAGAACACTGAAGCTTTCTTT CASSRTENTEAFF
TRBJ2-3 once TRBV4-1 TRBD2 TGCGCCAGCAGCCAAGTCCTAGCGGCTAGCACAGATACGCAGTATTTT CASSQVLAASTDTQYF
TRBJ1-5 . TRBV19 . TGTGCCAGTAGTACTCTACAGGGTGATCAGCCCCAGCATTTT CASSTLQGDQPQHF
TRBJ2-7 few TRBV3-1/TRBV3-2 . TGTGCCAGCAGCCAAGGGGCGGGGTACGAGCAGTACTTC CASSQGAGYEQYF
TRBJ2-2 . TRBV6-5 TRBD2 TGTGCCGGACGGGCCCTAGCGGGGGGTACCGGGGAGCTGTTTTTT CAGRALAGGTGELFF
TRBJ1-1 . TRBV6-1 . TGTGCCAGCAGTGATGTGGGGCAGCGCGACACTGAAGCTTTCTTT CASSDVGQRDTEAFF